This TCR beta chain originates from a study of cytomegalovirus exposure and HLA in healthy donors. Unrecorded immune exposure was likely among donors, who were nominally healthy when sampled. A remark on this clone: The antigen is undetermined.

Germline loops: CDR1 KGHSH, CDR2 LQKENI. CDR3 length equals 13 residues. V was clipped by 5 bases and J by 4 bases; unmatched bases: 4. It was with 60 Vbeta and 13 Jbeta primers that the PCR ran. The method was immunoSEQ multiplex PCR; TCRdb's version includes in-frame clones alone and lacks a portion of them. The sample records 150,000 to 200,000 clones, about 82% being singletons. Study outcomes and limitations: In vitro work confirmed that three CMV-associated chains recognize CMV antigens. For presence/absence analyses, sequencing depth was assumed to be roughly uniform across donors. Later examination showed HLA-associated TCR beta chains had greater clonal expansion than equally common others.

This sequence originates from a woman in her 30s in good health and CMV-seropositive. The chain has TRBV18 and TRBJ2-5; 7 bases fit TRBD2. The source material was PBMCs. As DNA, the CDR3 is TGTGCCAGCTCAGGGGAGGGACGAGAGACCCAGTACTTC. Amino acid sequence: CASSGEGRETQYF.